A selection of T cell receptor beta chains follows, all from one sample in a study of cytomegalovirus exposure and HLA in healthy donors. Sequenced by immunoSEQ multiplex PCR; TCRdb stores in-frame clones only, minus some. The table shows about 180,000 clones, with 70% to 85% occurring only once. Sequencing was done on a sample of PBMCs. All receptors come from a woman in her thirties or forties in good health and CMV-seronegative. Each CDR3 is given with its conserved first and last residue. The D gene is left open where the match is weak. Size values are once, few and many counts, or a class for expanded clones, and some rows have none.

CDR3nt | CDR3aa | abundance | d_gene | j_gene | v_gene
TGTGCCAGCAGCCTTTATCGGGGAACTGGGGCCAACGTCCTGACTTTC | CASSLYRGTGANVLTF | NA | NA | TRBJ2-6 | TRBV27
TGTGCCAGCAGCCCCGAGGACTGGGTCAATGAGCAGTTCTTC | CASSPEDWVNEQFF | NA | NA | TRBJ2-1 | TRBV13
TGCAGCGTTGAGGCGGAGCTTCTCTATGGCTACACCTTC | CSVEAELLYGYTF | NA | NA | TRBJ1-2 | TRBV29-1
TGTGCCAGCAGGGGGGGGACAGGGGCCTACGAGCAGTACTTC | CASRGGTGAYEQYF | NA | TRBD1 | TRBJ2-7 | TRBV6-5
TGTGCCAGTAGTATCGGGGGTTTCTACACCTTC | CASSIGGFYTF | NA | NA | TRBJ1-2 | TRBV19
TGTGCCAGCAGTTCTCCGGCGGGACAGGCTATGGTGCCGTACTTC | CASSSPAGQAMVPYF | NA | TRBD1 | TRBJ2-7 | TRBV2
TGTGCCACCAGCAGAGCCGGGGTGAGCACAGATACGCAGTATTTT | CATSRAGVSTDTQYF | NA | NA | TRBJ2-3 | TRBV15
TGTGCCAGCAGTATTGGACGGGGGTTTCAGTACTTC | CASSIGRGFQYF | NA | NA | TRBJ2-7 | TRBV28
TGCGCCAGCAGCCAAGATCTTGGACAGGGGAGTTCACCCCTCCACTTT | CASSQDLGQGSSPLHF | NA | TRBD1 | TRBJ1-6 | TRBV4-1
TGTGCCTGGAGTGTCCCTCCGCCGCAGGGGAATAGTTCTGAAGCTTTCTTT | CAWSVPPPQGNSSEAFF | NA | NA | TRBJ1-1 | TRBV30
TGTGCCAGCAGTTACAATGACAGGGGACTAAACACTGAAGCTTTCTTT | CASSYNDRGLNTEAFF | few | TRBD1 | TRBJ1-1 | TRBV6-5
TGTGCCAGCAGCCCACAATTGGGCACAGGGAACTATGGCTACACCTTC | CASSPQLGTGNYGYTF | NA | NA | TRBJ1-2 | TRBV7-9
TGCGCCAGCAGCCCAGGAAATAGCGGGGGCCCCGGAACAGATACGCAGTATTTT | CASSPGNSGGPGTDTQYF | NA | TRBD2 | TRBJ2-3 | TRBV4-1
TGTGCCAGCAGCTTTTTGGCCCGGACAGGTTTTTCCTACGAGCAGTACTTC | CASSFLARTGFSYEQYF | NA | TRBD1 | TRBJ2-7 | TRBV7-2
TGTGCCAGCGATTCGCAGGCTTATAGCAATCAGCCCCAGCATTTT | CASDSQAYSNQPQHF | NA | NA | TRBJ1-5 | TRBV6-6
TGTGCCAGCAGCTTAAGCATGGCAGGGGCGGGAGGTGAAGCTTTCTTT | CASSLSMAGAGGEAFF | NA | NA | TRBJ1-1 | TRBV7-3
TGCGCCAGCTCCCCGGGACAGGGGTTGTGTGGCTACACCTTC | CASSPGQGLCGYTF | NA | TRBD1 | TRBJ1-2 | TRBV5-1
TGTGCCAGCAGTTTGGCAATGAATCAGCCCCAGCATTTT | CASSLAMNQPQHF | NA | NA | TRBJ1-5 | TRBV13
TGTGCCAGCACCACGGACAGCCCGCTGTACTCTGGAAACACCATATATTTT | CASTTDSPLYSGNTIYF | NA | NA | TRBJ1-3 | TRBV27
TGTGCCAGCACCCTAGGGGACAGGGGGCGCGATGGCTACACCTTC | CASTLGDRGRDGYTF | NA | TRBD1 | TRBJ1-2 | TRBV28
TGTGCCAGCAGCTTCTACAGGGGGAACACTGAAGCTTTCTTT | CASSFYRGNTEAFF | NA | TRBD1 | TRBJ1-1 | TRBV5-8
TGTGCCAGCAGCGCCACTACCCCGAGCGGGAGGGCGTCTTTAGGGACGGCCACTGGACAGTTCTTC | CASSATTPSGRASLGTATGQFF | NA | TRBD2 | TRBJ2-1 | TRBV9
TGCGCCAGCTCTAGTGTTGGAGGAACAGATACGCAGTATTTT | CASSSVGGTDTQYF | NA | NA | TRBJ2-3 | TRBV10-2
TGTGCCAGCAGCGTAGCCCGCTCTGGAAACACCATATATTTT | CASSVARSGNTIYF | NA | NA | TRBJ1-3 | TRBV9
TGTGCCACCGGACTAGCGGATGAGGATACGCAGTATTTT | CATGLADEDTQYF | once | TRBD2 | TRBJ2-3 | TRBV2